Below, one T cell receptor beta chain is given with its context. Repertoires were generated with immunoSEQ multiplex PCR, while TCRdb's copy carries only in-frame clones and drops some. The table shows about 66,000 clones, with around 97% occurring only once. This specimen comes from a study of cytomegalovirus exposure and HLA in healthy donors. CDR1 is KGHSH and CDR2 is LQKENI in the germline V gene. The V and J ends lost 2 bases and 2 bases respectively, with 4 bases between them. The length of the CDR3 is 13 residues. The receptor was isolated from a young woman in good health and CMV-seropositive. This chain joins TRBV18 and TRBJ1-5; D is undetermined. Sequencing was carried out using PBMCs. The CDR3 DNA is TGTGCCAGCTCACCAACAGGCAATCAGCCCCAGCATTTT. It translates to CASSPTGNQPQHF.